The entry that follows covers one TCR beta chain sequence. The sample belongs to a study of blood T cell repertoires in COVID-19. The table came from immunoSEQ multiplex PCR; TCRdb's copy has only in-frame clones and leaves some out. The data hold 400,000 to 450,000 clones, with about 91% observed a single time. V lost 0 bases to trimming and J lost 6 bases, with 11 bases between them. This CDR3 spans 14 amino acids. The chain recombines TRBV6-7 with TRBJ1-1; D is perhaps TRBD1 (5 bases). TRBV6-7 is placed among ORFs of uncertain function. Sequencing was done on a sample of peripheral blood. This TCR was sampled from a woman aged 50 to 65 with COVID-19, enrolled during active disease. The CDR3: CASSYSRVTPEAFF. The CDR3, as DNA: TGTGCCAGCAGTTACTCCAGGGTGACCCCTGAAGCTTTCTTT.